A selection of T cell receptor beta chains follows, all from one sample in a study of blood T cell repertoires in COVID-19. Libraries were prepared by immunoSEQ multiplex PCR; TCRdb keeps only in-frame clonotypes and omits some of them. The repertoire includes approximately 89,000 clones, roughly 92% of them detected once, and approximately 6% sits in the top ten. Specimen: peripheral blood. The receptors were sampled from a woman between 55 and 75 years old with active COVID-19. CDR3s include the opening cysteine and the closing phenylalanine or tryptophan. The D gene is left open where the match is weak. Where a row states a size, it is once, few, many or the class of an expanded clone; other rows omit it.

TRBJ1-5 | - | TRBV7-2 | - | CASSLAGGNQPQHF | TGTGCCAGCAGCTTAGCGGGAGGGAATCAGCCCCAGCATTTT
TRBJ2-1 | TRBD1 | TRBV18 | - | CASSRSGQGNEQFF | TGTGCCAGCTCACGCTCCGGACAGGGCAATGAGCAGTTCTTC
TRBJ2-5 | - | TRBV9 | - | CASSKIAAQETQYF | TGTGCCAGCAGCAAAATAGCAGCCCAAGAGACCCAGTACTTC
TRBJ2-5 | TRBD2 | TRBV2 | once | CASTGLSSGPKETQYF | TGTGCCAGCACCGGGTTGTCTAGCGGGCCCAAAGAGACCCAGTACTTC
TRBJ1-2 | - | TRBV11-2 | - | CASSLDRGVYGYTF | TGTGCCAGCAGCTTAGATCGCGGGGTTTATGGCTACACCTTC
TRBJ2-1 | TRBD2 | TRBV6-4 | - | CASSRTSANEQFF | TGTGCCAGCAGCCGGACTAGTGCGAATGAGCAGTTCTTC
TRBJ2-7 | - | TRBV10-2 | - | CASSEDNPIYYEQYF | TGCGCCAGCAGTGAGGATAACCCAATCTACTACGAGCAGTACTTC
TRBJ2-1 | TRBD2 | TRBV5-1 | - | CASSQAGVDHNEQFF | TGCGCCAGCAGCCAAGCGGGGGTGGACCACAATGAGCAGTTCTTC
TRBJ2-5 | TRBD1 | TRBV19 | - | CASRFRGQGETQYF | TGTGCCAGTCGATTTCGGGGACAGGGAGAGACCCAGTACTTC
TRBJ2-4 | - | TRBV18 | - | CASGGQIADIQYF | TGTGCCAGCGGTGGGCAGATCGCAGACATTCAGTACTTC
TRBJ1-6 | - | TRBV12-3/TRBV12-4 | - | CASSFMANSPLHF | TGTGCCAGCAGTTTTATGGCAAATTCACCCCTCCACTTT
TRBJ1-3 | - | TRBV29-1 | - | CSVWTDSGNTIYF | TGCAGCGTATGGACAGACTCTGGAAACACCATATATTTT
TRBJ2-1 | TRBD2 | TRBV29-1 | - | CSVEPGLEDDEQFF | TGCAGCGTCGAACCGGGACTAGAGGACGATGAGCAGTTCTTC
TRBJ2-3 | TRBD2 | TRBV5-1 | few | CASSQWTSSTDTQYF | TGCGCCAGCAGCCAATGGACTAGCAGCACAGATACGCAGTATTTT
TRBJ1-1 | TRBD1 | TRBV28 | few | CASRRTGASTEAFF | TGTGCCAGCAGACGGACAGGGGCCAGTACTGAAGCTTTCTTT
TRBJ2-5 | - | TRBV7-8 | - | CASSLALRQTETQYF | TGTGCCAGCAGCTTAGCGTTGAGACAGACAGAGACCCAGTACTTC
TRBJ2-2 | TRBD1 | TRBV27 | - | CASSLSGTGGWTGELFF | TGTGCCAGCAGTTTATCGGGGACAGGGGGCTGGACCGGGGAGCTGTTTTTT
TRBJ1-2 | TRBD1 | TRBV30 | - | CAWSVRTGTATLANYGYTF | TGTGCCTGGAGTGTACGCACCGGGACAGCCACCTTAGCTAACTATGGCTACACCTTC
TRBJ1-2 | TRBD1 | TRBV29-1 | few | CSVDKGARVGYTF | TGCAGCGTTGATAAGGGGGCGCGGGTTGGCTACACCTTC
TRBJ2-2 | - | TRBV6-5 | - | CASSYSRNTGELFF | TGTGCCAGCAGTTACTCGCGGAACACCGGGGAGCTGTTTTTT
TRBJ2-7 | TRBD1 | TRBV25-1 | once | CASGGGQGTTYEQYF | TGTGCCAGCGGGGGGGGACAGGGGACTACCTACGAGCAGTACTTC
TRBJ1-5 | TRBD1 | TRBV10-2 | - | CATSEQQGARVNQPQHF | TGCGCCACATCCGAACAACAGGGGGCACGGGTCAATCAGCCCCAGCATTTT
TRBJ1-1 | - | TRBV6-5 | - | CASSYGFTGGTEAFF | TGTGCCAGCAGTTACGGTTTCACAGGTGGGACTGAAGCTTTCTTT
TRBJ2-3 | TRBD2 | TRBV4-3 | - | CASSQGGLAGYTDTQYF | TGCGCCAGCAGCCAAGGGGGACTAGCGGGGTACACAGATACGCAGTATTTT
TRBJ1-1 | TRBD1 | TRBV9 | - | CASSPGGSPHTEAFF | TGTGCCAGCAGCCCAGGGGGCTCTCCACACACTGAAGCTTTCTTT
TRBJ1-1 | TRBD1 | TRBV19 | - | CASSKRQGYEAFF | TGTGCCAGTAGTAAAAGACAGGGCTATGAAGCTTTCTTT
TRBJ2-7 | - | TRBV27 | - | CASSSSGALREQYF | TGTGCCAGCAGCTCCAGTGGGGCCCTTCGCGAGCAGTACTTC
TRBJ1-2 | - | TRBV19 | - | CASSIGEGYTF | TGTGCCAGTAGTATAGGGGAGGGCTACACCTTC
TRBJ2-7 | TRBD1 | TRBV27 | - | CASSLTQGAVSYEQYF | TGTGCCAGCAGTTTAACGCAGGGGGCTGTGTCCTACGAGCAGTACTTC
TRBJ2-7 | - | TRBV4-1 | - | CASSQDLLSSNEQYF | TGCGCCAGCAGCCAAGATTTGTTGTCTAGTAACGAGCAGTACTTC
TRBJ1-6 | TRBD1 | TRBV11-2 | few | CASSPGKGADNSPLHF | TGTGCCAGCAGCCCCGGGAAGGGGGCCGATAATTCACCCCTCCACTTT
TRBJ2-1 | - | TRBV7-9 | - | CASSRTNNEQFF | TGTGCCAGCAGCCGGACTAACAATGAGCAGTTCTTC
TRBJ2-1 | TRBD2 | TRBV7-6 | - | CASSLASGSMYNEQFF | TGTGCCAGCAGCTTAGCTAGCGGGAGTATGTACAATGAGCAGTTCTTC
TRBJ1-2 | - | TRBV7-8 | - | CASSLRQDYGYTF | TGTGCCAGCAGCTTAAGACAGGACTATGGCTACACCTTC
TRBJ2-4 | - | TRBV6-5 | - | CASQSGVPKNIQYF | TGTGCCAGCCAGTCAGGGGTGCCCAAAAACATTCAGTACTTC
TRBJ2-5 | TRBD2 | TRBV27 | - | CASRSTSASSETQYF | TGTGCCAGCAGGTCGACTAGCGCGTCTAGTGAGACCCAGTACTTC
TRBJ2-1 | TRBD2 | TRBV19 | - | CASSPSGDSYNEQFF | TGTGCCAGTAGTCCTAGCGGTGACTCCTACAATGAGCAGTTCTTC
TRBJ1-2 | - | TRBV28 | - | CASSLKYTPSNYGYTF | TGTGCCAGCAGTTTAAAATATACCCCCAGTAACTATGGCTACACCTTC
TRBJ2-3 | TRBD2 | TRBV25-1 | - | CATRETGTRADTQYF | TGTGCCACCAGGGAGACCGGGACTAGAGCAGATACGCAGTATTTT
TRBJ2-5 | TRBD2 | TRBV25-1 | - | CASSEPSGRVWETQYF | TGTGCCAGCAGTGAACCTAGCGGGAGGGTTTGGGAGACCCAGTACTTC
TRBJ2-7 | - | TRBV6-2/TRBV6-3 | - | CASSWIASNSRTYEQYF | TGTGCCAGCAGTTGGATTGCGTCAAACAGTAGAACCTACGAGCAGTACTTC
TRBJ2-7 | TRBD2 | TRBV11-3 | - | CASSPGGAGIYEQYF | TGTGCCAGCAGCCCGGGGGGGGCGGGCATCTACGAGCAGTACTTC
TRBJ2-3 | - | TRBV5-6 | - | CASGWGADTQYF | TGTGCCAGCGGCTGGGGGGCAGATACGCAGTATTTT
TRBJ2-3 | TRBD2 | TRBV7-3 | - | CASSSGLAPSDTQYF | TGTGCCAGCAGCTCCGGACTAGCGCCCTCAGATACGCAGTATTTT
TRBJ2-2 | - | TRBV6-5 | - | CASSYGQGNTGELFF | TGTGCCAGCAGTTACGGGCAGGGGAACACCGGGGAGCTGTTTTTT
TRBJ2-7 | - | TRBV5-4 | - | CASSLGLSPGEQYF | TGTGCCAGCAGCTTGGGACTTAGCCCGGGCGAGCAGTACTTC
TRBJ2-1 | TRBD1 | TRBV11-3 | - | CASRPGTGDWNEQFF | TGTGCCAGCAGGCCGGGGACAGGGGATTGGAATGAGCAGTTCTTC
TRBJ2-2 | - | TRBV6-2/TRBV6-3 | - | CASSWYKSNTGELFF | TGTGCCAGCAGTTGGTACAAATCGAACACCGGGGAGCTGTTTTTT
TRBJ2-7 | - | TRBV30 | - | CAWRRDSLSGEQYF | TGTGCCTGGAGGCGGGACTCTTTGTCAGGAGAGCAGTACTTC
TRBJ2-2 | - | TRBV6-2/TRBV6-3 | - | CASSYSPVNTGELFF | TGTGCCAGCAGTTACTCCCCGGTGAACACCGGGGAGCTGTTTTTT
TRBJ2-5 | - | TRBV14 | few | CASSPPSGETQYF | TGTGCCAGCAGCCCCCCTTCGGGAGAGACCCAGTACTTC